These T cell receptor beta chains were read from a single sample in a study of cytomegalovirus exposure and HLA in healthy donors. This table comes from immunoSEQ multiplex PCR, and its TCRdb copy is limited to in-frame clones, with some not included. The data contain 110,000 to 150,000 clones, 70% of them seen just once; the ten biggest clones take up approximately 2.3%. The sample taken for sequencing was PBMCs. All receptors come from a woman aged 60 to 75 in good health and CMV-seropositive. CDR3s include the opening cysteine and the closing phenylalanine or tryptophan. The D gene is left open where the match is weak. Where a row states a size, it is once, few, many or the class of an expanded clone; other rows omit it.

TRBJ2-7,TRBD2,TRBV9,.,TGTGCCAGCAGCGAGGGACTAGCGGAGATCTACGAGCAGTACTTC,CASSEGLAEIYEQYF
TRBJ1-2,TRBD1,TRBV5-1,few,TGCGCCAGCAGCGGGACAGGGGGCAACTATGGCTACACCTTC,CASSGTGGNYGYTF
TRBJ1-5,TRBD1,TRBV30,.,TGTGCCTGGAGTAATCCGGGACAGGGAACCCCCCAGCCCCAGCATTTT,CAWSNPGQGTPQPQHF
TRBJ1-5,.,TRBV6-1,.,TGTGCCAGCAGTGAATCGAGGATTAGCAATCAGCCCCAGCATTTT,CASSESRISNQPQHF
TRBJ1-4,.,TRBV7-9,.,TGTGCCAGCAGCTTGGGGCTTAATGAAAAACTGTTTTTT,CASSLGLNEKLFF
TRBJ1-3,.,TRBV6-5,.,TGTGCCAGCAGTCAAGGGGGTTACAACACCATATATTTT,CASSQGGYNTIYF
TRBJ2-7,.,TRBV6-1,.,TGTGCCAGCCACCGCGAGAGACAGAGAGCCTACGAGCAGTACTTC,CASHRERQRAYEQYF
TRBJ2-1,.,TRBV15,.,TGTGCCACCAGCAGAGGGTCTACCGGGGATGAGCAGTTCTTC,CATSRGSTGDEQFF
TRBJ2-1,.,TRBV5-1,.,TGCGCCAGCAGCTCAGGGTTACCCTACAATGAGCAGTTCTTC,CASSSGLPYNEQFF
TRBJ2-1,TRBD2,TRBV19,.,TGTGCCAGTAGTCCCCACCCGCGACTAGCGGGAGACAATGAGCAGTTCTTC,CASSPHPRLAGDNEQFF
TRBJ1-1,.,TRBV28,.,TGTGCCAGCGGCGGTTTGGCTGAAGCTTTCTTT,CASGGLAEAFF
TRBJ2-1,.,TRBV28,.,TGTGCCAGCAGCCCCAGGCGGGGGCAGTTCTTC,CASSPRRGQFF
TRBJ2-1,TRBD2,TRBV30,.,TGTGCCTGGAGTCTTAACGAGCGGGAACGAAGTTACAATGAGCAGTTCTTC,CAWSLNERERSYNEQFF
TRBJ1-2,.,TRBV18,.,TGTGCCAGCTCACCAGGGGGCAGGTTTGATGGCTACACCTTC,CASSPGGRFDGYTF
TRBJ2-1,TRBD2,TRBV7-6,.,TGTGCCAGCAGCCTTACTAGCGGGAGGGCCCTGTACAATGAGCAGTTCTTC,CASSLTSGRALYNEQFF
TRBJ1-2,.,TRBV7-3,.,TGTGCCAGCAGCTTACAGGGAACTGATGGCTACACCTTC,CASSLQGTDGYTF
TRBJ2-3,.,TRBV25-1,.,TGTGCCAGCAGTGAATATCTCGTGGGCAGCACAGATACGCAGTATTTT,CASSEYLVGSTDTQYF
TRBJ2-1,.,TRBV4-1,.,TGCGCCAGCAGCCACCCCCTGGGCTCGAACAATGAGCAGTTCTTC,CASSHPLGSNNEQFF
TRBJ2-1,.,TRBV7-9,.,TGTGCCAGCAGTCCCCTCGTCCCTAAGCAGTTCTTC,CASSPLVPKQFF
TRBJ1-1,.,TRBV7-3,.,TGTGCCAGCAGCCCGGGGAGGGAACGGGCTGAAGCTTTCTTT,CASSPGRERAEAFF
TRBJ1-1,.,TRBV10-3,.,TGTGCCATCACCGACAGTTTGAACACTGAAGCTTTCTTT,CAITDSLNTEAFF
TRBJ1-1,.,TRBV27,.,TGTGCCAGCAGTTCCTGGGAGACTGAAGCTTTCTTT,CASSSWETEAFF
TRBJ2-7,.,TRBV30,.,TGTGCCTGGAGTGTACGAGGGTCCGCCGCCTACGAGCAGTACTTC,CAWSVRGSAAYEQYF
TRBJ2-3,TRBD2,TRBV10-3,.,TGTGCCATCGGGGAGCGGGAGTCAGATACGCAGTATTTT,CAIGERESDTQYF
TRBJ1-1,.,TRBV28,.,TGTGCCAGCCCACCCCGTGGCCTCCCGAACACTGAAGCTTTCTTT,CASPPRGLPNTEAFF
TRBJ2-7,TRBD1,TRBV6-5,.,TGTGCCAGCAGTTACGGAAGAGACAGGGGGCTGGTCGAGCAGTACTTC,CASSYGRDRGLVEQYF
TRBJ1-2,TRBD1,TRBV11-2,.,TGTGCCAGCAGCCCCGGGACAGGGTTTGGGGGCTACACCTTC,CASSPGTGFGGYTF
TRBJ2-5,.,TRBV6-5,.,TGTGCCTCGACGGGGGAGACCCAGTACTTC,CASTGETQYF
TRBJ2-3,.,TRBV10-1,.,TGCGCCAGCAGTGTCCTCGGAGTTTCGGATACGCAGTATTTT,CASSVLGVSDTQYF
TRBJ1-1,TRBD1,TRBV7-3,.,TGTGCCAGCAGCCGGGACAGATCGAACACTGAAGCTTTCTTT,CASSRDRSNTEAFF
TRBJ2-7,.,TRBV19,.,TGTGCCAGTAGTATAGCGGTAGGAGATTACGAGCAGTACTTC,CASSIAVGDYEQYF
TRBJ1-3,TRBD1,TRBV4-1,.,TGCGCCAGCAGCTTGCTGGGACAGGGTTACGGAAACACCATATATTTT,CASSLLGQGYGNTIYF
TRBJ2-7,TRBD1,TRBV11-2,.,TGTGCCAGCAGCTTGGGACAGTCCTACGAGCAGTACTTC,CASSLGQSYEQYF
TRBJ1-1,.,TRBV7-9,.,TGTGCCAGCAGAGAAGGAGACACTGAAGCTTTCTTT,CASREGDTEAFF
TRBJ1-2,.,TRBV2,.,TGTGCCAGCAGTGATGAGTCCAGCTCTAGGGGCTACACCTTC,CASSDESSSRGYTF
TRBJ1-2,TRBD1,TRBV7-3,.,TGTGCCAGCAGCTTAACGCCGGCGACAGGGGTGGATGGCTACACCTTC,CASSLTPATGVDGYTF
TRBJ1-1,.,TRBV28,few,TGTGCCAGCAGTTTTCCAGGGAACACTGAAGCTTTCTTT,CASSFPGNTEAFF